The subject of this entry is one T cell receptor (beta chain). TCRdb reprocessed the RT-PCR reads with MiXCR, giving one entry per CDR3 protein. The sample contains around 700,000 distinct CDR3 sequences, 13% to 15% of which appear only once. From germline, CDR1 is SGHTA and CDR2 FQGNSA. The CDR3 totals 17 residues. After removal of 5 bases from V and 4 bases from J, the junction contained 10 bases not matched to a gene. Sequencing input: memory CD4+ T cells from blood. This receptor was identified in a female donor in good health, serving as a healthy control. The chain recombines TRBV7-2 with TRBJ2-2; 10 nucleotides match TRBD2. The CDR3 sequence is CASSAGSGRALTGELFF. The CDR3 DNA follows: TGTGCCAGCAGCGCTGGGAGCGGGAGGGCCCTCACCGGGGAGCTGTTTTTT.